This T cell receptor beta chain was profiled in a study of CD8 T cells in ankylosing spondylitis. This clonotype counts as medium-sized (0.01 to 0.1%). Its specificity is not known. Quantitative 5'-RACE with molecular barcodes produced the TCR beta libraries. TCRdb independently ran MiXCR on the 5' RACE reads; one entry per CDR3 protein. The sample contains tens of thousands of distinct CDR3 sequences, 6% of which appear only once. Germline values: CDR1 SQVTM, CDR2 ANQGSEA. CDR3 length: 11 amino acids. V was trimmed by 6 bases and J by 7 bases, leaving 9 bases between them. The study's findings and limits: Earlier authors reported some of these motif variants in reactive arthritis synovial fluid and blood. Blood of patients with ankylosing spondylitis appeared to be characterized by a TCR beta motif of eight highly homologous variants.

Sequencing input: blood, either unsorted or a sorted T cell fraction (not recorded which). This sequence joins TRBV29-1 and TRBJ2-2; D is undetermined. This TCR came from a male donor with ankylosing spondylitis or in good health (not recorded which). The CDR3 DNA sequence: TGCAGCGTGCTGGTAGACGGGGAGCTGTTTTTT. Its protein is CSVLVDGELFF.